These T cell receptor beta chains were read from a single sample in a study of blood T cell repertoires in COVID-19. Assay used: immunoSEQ multiplex PCR; TCRdb lists only in-frame clones, some missing. The data contain around 26,000 clones, around 88% of them singletons. Source material: peripheral blood. The receptors come from a human donor with active COVID-19. The donor label of this sample is uncertain. Each CDR3 is given with its conserved first and last residue. A D gene is named only where the DNA matches it firmly. Clone size is stated in some rows and not others, as once, few, many or a class when expanded.

size	D	V	length	J	CDR3	DNA
.	.	TRBV19	18	TRBJ2-2	CASKARPKGGANTGELFF	TGTGCCAGTAAGGCGAGACCCAAAGGGGGGGCGAACACCGGGGAGCTGTTTTTT
.	.	TRBV6-6	15	TRBJ2-7	CASTMNGLNSYEQYF	TGTGCCAGCACCATGAATGGACTGAACTCCTACGAGCAGTACTTC
.	TRBD1	TRBV30	15	TRBJ2-3	CAWSGQGLGEDTQYF	TGTGCCTGGAGCGGACAGGGATTGGGGGAAGATACGCAGTATTTT
.	TRBD2	TRBV11-2	16	TRBJ2-7	CASSLDLLSGSYEQYF	TGTGCCAGCAGCTTAGACCTACTAAGCGGGAGCTACGAGCAGTACTTC
medium-sized	.	TRBV11-2	16	TRBJ1-2	CASSLDISGQVYGYTF	TGTGCCAGCAGCTTAGATATATCCGGACAAGTCTATGGCTACACCTTC
.	.	TRBV28	16	TRBJ1-5	CASSLFRRGGNQPQHF	TGTGCCAGCAGTTTATTCCGCAGGGGAGGCAATCAGCCCCAGCATTTT
.	.	TRBV19	13	TRBJ1-5	CASSTGSRQPQHF	TGTGCCAGTAGTACGGGAAGCCGTCAGCCCCAGCATTTT
.	TRBD1	TRBV28	14	TRBJ1-2	CASSFPGQPYGYTF	TGTGCCAGCAGTTTTCCGGGACAGCCCTATGGCTACACCTTC
.	.	TRBV5-5	15	TRBJ1-1	CASSPEHGDATEAFF	TGTGCCAGCAGCCCAGAACACGGAGACGCCACTGAAGCTTTCTTT
.	.	TRBV5-1	17	TRBJ2-2	CASSQSTVTMNTGELFF	TGCGCCAGCAGCCAGTCGACAGTTACCATGAACACCGGGGAGCTGTTTTTT
once	.	TRBV5-1	15	TRBJ1-1	CASSDLQGRNTEAFF	TGCGCCAGCAGCGACCTACAGGGTAGGAACACTGAAGCTTTCTTT
.	.	TRBV7-9	13	TRBJ2-2	CASSGRTSGELFF	TGTGCCAGCAGCGGGAGGACGTCCGGGGAGCTGTTTTTT
.	.	TRBV7-6	14	TRBJ1-3	CASSGAPSGNTIYF	TGTGCCAGCAGCGGAGCCCCCTCTGGAAACACCATATATTTT
.	.	TRBV11-2	11	TRBJ2-3	CASSPHSTQYF	TGTGCCAGCAGCCCTCATAGTACGCAGTATTTT
.	TRBD2	TRBV7-9	17	TRBJ2-5	CASSLAFSGRVRETQYF	TGTGCCAGCAGCTTAGCGTTTAGCGGGAGAGTGAGGGAGACCCAGTACTTC
.	.	TRBV6-5	13	TRBJ2-1	CASSPNSYNEQFF	TGTGCCAGCAGTCCGAACTCTTACAATGAGCAGTTCTTC
once	TRBD2	TRBV27	15	TRBJ2-2	CASSLVSGRAGELFF	TGTGCCAGCAGTTTGGTTAGCGGGAGGGCCGGGGAGCTGTTTTTT
.	TRBD1	TRBV6-5	15	TRBJ1-1	CASRSPTGGATEAFF	TGTGCCAGCAGGTCCCCGACAGGGGGAGCCACTGAAGCTTTCTTT
.	TRBD1	TRBV27	14	TRBJ2-3	CASSGQGAGDTQYF	TGTGCCAGCAGTGGACAGGGGGCCGGAGATACGCAGTATTTT
.	TRBD1	TRBV5-1	14	TRBJ2-7	CASSETGGLLEQYF	TGCGCCAGCAGCGAGACAGGGGGTCTCCTCGAGCAGTACTTC
.	.	TRBV5-8	15	TRBJ2-5	CASSLNGGLQETQYF	TGTGCCAGCAGCTTGAACGGGGGACTCCAAGAGACCCAGTACTTC
few	TRBD1	TRBV6-4	15	TRBJ1-5	CASRERQGARKPQHF	TGTGCCAGCAGGGAGCGACAGGGGGCCAGGAAGCCCCAGCATTTT
.	TRBD1	TRBV24-1	13	TRBJ2-2	CATGTGNTGELFF	TGTGCCACGGGGACAGGGAACACCGGGGAGCTGTTTTTT
.	.	TRBV27	14	TRBJ2-1	CASSPLGVRNEQFF	TGTGCCAGCAGCCCCCTCGGGGTCCGCAATGAGCAGTTCTTC
few	.	TRBV5-1	14	TRBJ2-7	CASSPGSAGYEQYF	TGCGCCAGCAGCCCCGGCTCGGCGGGGTACGAGCAGTACTTC
.	TRBD2	TRBV6-2/TRBV6-3	16	TRBJ2-1	CASSWATSRFINEQFF	TGTGCCAGCAGTTGGGCGACTAGCAGATTTATCAATGAGCAGTTCTTC
.	TRBD2	TRBV9	15	TRBJ2-1	CASSVERDFYNEQFF	TGTGCCAGCAGCGTCGAGCGGGACTTTTACAATGAGCAGTTCTTC
once	TRBD1	TRBV4-3	16	TRBJ2-7	CASSQDIGDRGDEQYF	TGCGCCAGCAGCCAAGATATTGGGGACAGGGGTGACGAGCAGTACTTC
large	TRBD1	TRBV2	13	TRBJ2-3	CASLQGVGDTQYF	TGTGCCAGCTTGCAGGGGGTGGGGGATACGCAGTATTTT
once	TRBD1	TRBV7-6	15	TRBJ2-3	CASSLQGARTDTQYF	TGTGCCAGCAGTCTTCAGGGGGCGCGTACAGATACGCAGTATTTT
once	.	TRBV6-5	14	TRBJ2-7	CASSFTGPSYEQYF	TGTGCCAGCAGTTTCACAGGGCCCTCCTACGAGCAGTACTTC
.	TRBD2	TRBV6-2/TRBV6-3	18	TRBJ2-3	CASSFPSRLAELTDTQYF	TGTGCCAGCAGTTTCCCCTCCAGACTAGCGGAGCTCACAGATACGCAGTATTTT
.	TRBD1	TRBV4-1	15	TRBJ2-7	CASSQPGQDFYEQYF	TGCGCCAGCAGCCAGCCGGGACAGGATTTCTACGAGCAGTACTTC
.	TRBD1	TRBV6-5	13	TRBJ2-3	CASRDRVGDTQYF	TGTGCCAGTAGGGACAGGGTGGGTGATACGCAGTATTTT
few	.	TRBV5-1	13	TRBJ1-1	CASSSGRGAEAFF	TGCGCCAGCTCCTCCGGGAGAGGGGCTGAAGCTTTCTTT
.	TRBD1	TRBV6-5	14	TRBJ1-1	CASSYLGQDTEAFF	TGTGCCAGCAGTTACCTCGGACAGGACACTGAAGCTTTCTTT
.	TRBD2	TRBV28	16	TRBJ2-7	CASTRDSSGVPYEQYF	TGTGCCAGCACAAGGGATTCTAGCGGGGTTCCCTACGAGCAGTACTTC
.	TRBD1	TRBV28	14	TRBJ1-1	CASRPTGTVTEAFF	TGTGCCAGCAGGCCGACAGGGACGGTCACTGAAGCTTTCTTT
.	TRBD1	TRBV6-2/TRBV6-3	13	TRBJ2-7	CASSRDRVYEQYF	TGTGCCAGCAGTCGGGACAGGGTCTACGAGCAGTACTTC
once	.	TRBV3-1/TRBV3-2	15	TRBJ2-6	CASRHRYPGANVLTF	TGTGCCAGCAGGCACCGCTACCCTGGGGCCAACGTCCTGACTTTC
once	.	TRBV18	14	TRBJ2-7	CASSSAAGSYEQYF	TGTGCCAGCTCATCGGCTGCAGGCTCCTACGAGCAGTACTTC
.	.	TRBV19	13	TRBJ2-5	CASSIDQEETQYF	TGTGCCAGTAGTATAGATCAGGAAGAGACCCAGTACTTC
once	.	TRBV12-3/TRBV12-4	13	TRBJ1-1	CASSFGEDTEAFF	TGTGCCAGCAGTTTTGGGGAGGACACTGAAGCTTTCTTT
.	.	TRBV30	12	TRBJ2-2	CAGNRVAGELFF	TGTGCCGGTAACAGGGTAGCCGGGGAGCTGTTTTTT
.	.	TRBV7-5	14	TRBJ2-1	CARRTGTGAIGEFF	TGTGCCAGACGTACCGGGACAGGGGCAATTGGAGAGTTCTTC
.	TRBD2	TRBV28	16	TRBJ2-1	CASSPRLAGGFNEQFF	TGTGCCAGCAGCCCACGACTAGCGGGAGGGTTCAATGAGCAGTTCTTC
once	.	TRBV19	14	TRBJ1-5	CASSMPGSNQPQHF	TGTGCCAGTAGTATGCCAGGATCAAATCAGCCCCAGCATTTT
.	.	TRBV5-8	13	TRBJ1-1	CASSPHRVIGAFF	TGTGCCAGCAGCCCCCACAGGGTGATCGGAGCTTTCTTT
.	TRBD1	TRBV5-1	15	TRBJ1-5	CASSLETGGNQPQHF	TGCGCCAGCAGCTTGGAGACAGGGGGCAATCAGCCCCAGCATTTT
.	TRBD2	TRBV19	19	TRBJ2-2	CASTAPNLAGGPSPGELFF	TGTGCCAGTACCGCACCTAATCTAGCGGGAGGGCCCTCCCCCGGGGAGCTGTTTTTT
.	TRBD2	TRBV6-6	15	TRBJ2-3	CASRKTGGGPDTQYF	TGTGCCAGCAGGAAAACGGGAGGGGGTCCAGATACGCAGTATTTT
.	TRBD1	TRBV28	16	TRBJ1-3	CASSSPGGPSGNTIYF	TGTGCCAGCAGTTCCCCAGGGGGCCCCTCTGGAAACACCATATATTTT
once	TRBD1	TRBV19	15	TRBJ2-5	CASSSLGDRVQTQYF	TGTGCCAGTAGTTCGCTGGGGGACAGGGTGCAGACCCAGTACTTC
.	TRBD1	TRBV9	15	TRBJ1-1	CASSVAQGYYTEAFF	TGTGCCAGCAGCGTAGCACAGGGGTATTACACTGAAGCTTTCTTT